This is a list of T cell receptor beta chains from one sample in a study of glioma-infiltrating T cells. Each CDR3 protein gets one entry after TCRdb re-called the multiplex PCR reads with MiXCR. The table lists about 180,000 distinct CDR3 sequences, about 47% of them singletons. Specimen: glioma tissue, nonneoplastic brain tissue, or PBMCs (not recorded which). The receptors here all came from a human donor with low-grade glioma or glioblastoma, undergoing nonglioma brain surgery, or in good health (not recorded which). Both conserved end residues are part of each CDR3. D genes are given only for firm matches. The listing skips clone size in some rows; elsewhere it reads once, few, many or a size class.

D,V,J,size,DNA,CDR3
TRBD2,TRBV20-1,TRBJ2-7,.,TGCAGTGCTAGCTTCTCCGGGACTAGATCCTACGAGCAGTACTTC,CSASFSGTRSYEQYF
.,TRBV7-6,TRBJ2-3,.,TGTGCCAGCAGTCCAGATTCCGGTATGAACACAGATACGCAGTATTTT,CASSPDSGMNTDTQYF
TRBD2,TRBV6-1,TRBJ2-1,.,TGTGCCATCAACCCTAGCGGGAGGTCGACGGGTGAGCAGTTCTTC,CAINPSGRSTGEQFF
TRBD1,TRBV18,TRBJ1-2,few,TGTGCCAGCGCCGGACAGGGTCCACCCTCCTATGGCTACACCTTC,CASAGQGPPSYGYTF
.,TRBV7-6,TRBJ2-6,few,TGTGCCAGCAGCTTAGCCAGGAGCAGGGAACGCGGGGCCAACGTCCTGACTTTC,CASSLARSRERGANVLTF
.,TRBV20-1,TRBJ2-7,.,TGCAGTGCTAGAGATAGTCGGGTTTACGAGCAGTACTTC,CSARDSRVYEQYF
.,TRBV27,TRBJ1-1,few,TGTGCCAGCAGTACTTTACAGGGCATGTCCATTGTCTCATGGTACACTGAAGCTTTCTTT,CASSTLQGMSIVSWYTEAFF
TRBD2,TRBV4-2,TRBJ2-3,many,TGTGCCAGCAGCCAAAGAGCGGGAGGCGACACAGATACGCAGTATTTT,CASSQRAGGDTDTQYF
TRBD2,TRBV27,TRBJ2-3,many,TGTGCCAGCAGGACCGCCTTACTAGCGGGACTTGCAGATACGCAGTATTTT,CASRTALLAGLADTQYF
TRBD2,TRBV4-1,TRBJ2-1,many,TGCGCCAGCAGCCCGGGGGTAGCGGGAGGGTATGAGCAGTTCTTC,CASSPGVAGGYEQFF
TRBD2,TRBV20-1,TRBJ2-3,.,TGCAGTGCCCAGGGCCTAGCGGGGCCTATTAGCAAAGATACGCAGTATTTT,CSAQGLAGPISKDTQYF
.,TRBV10-2,TRBJ2-1,.,TGTGTTAGCAGTTTAGGACCACGCGGTGAGCAGTTCTTC,CVSSLGPRGEQFF
TRBD1,TRBV28,TRBJ1-3,.,TGTGCCTGCAGTCAACCGGGACAGGGGGGAAACACCATATATTTT,CACSQPGQGGNTIYF
.,TRBV28,TRBJ2-1,once,TGTGCCAGCAGTCACCGGGATAAAGAGACACAGTTCTTC,CASSHRDKETQFF
.,TRBV4-1,TRBJ1-1,few,TGCGCCAGCAGCCAAAAAAACAGGGCCAACCCTGAAGCTTTCTTT,CASSQKNRANPEAFF
.,TRBV20-1,TRBJ2-7,.,TGCAGTGCTAGAGGTCTGATGTTGGGAGTAATCTACGAGCATTACTTC,CSARGLMLGVIYEHYF
TRBD2,TRBV6-6,TRBJ2-1,many,TGTGCCAGCAGTTACTCGGCTAGCGGGATTGGTGAGCAGTTCTTC,CASSYSASGIGEQFF
TRBD2,TRBV6-6,TRBJ2-1,many,TGTGCCAGCAGTTACCCCCGGTTGGGGGGGAATGAGCAGTTCTTC,CASSYPRLGGNEQFF
.,TRBV5-1,TRBJ2-3,.,TGCGCCAGCAGCTTGGAAGGGTCCACTAGTACAGATACGCAGTATTTT,CASSLEGSTSTDTQYF
.,TRBV20-1,TRBJ2-7,many,TGCAGTGCTAGTATCCCCAGGGCACGGTACGAGCAGTACTTC,CSASIPRARYEQYF
.,TRBV30,TRBJ1-5,.,TGTGCCTGGAGCGCAGGATCTGATCAGCCCCAGCATTTT,CAWSAGSDQPQHF
.,TRBV12-3/TRBV12-4,TRBJ1-2,.,TGTGCCAGCAGCTCTAGGACAGTGGGAGGCTACACCTTC,CASSSRTVGGYTF
TRBD2,TRBV6-5,TRBJ2-7,.,TGTGCCAGCAGTTACGGACTAGCGGGAATCTACGAGCAGTACTTC,CASSYGLAGIYEQYF
.,TRBV20-1,TRBJ2-1,once,TGCAGTGCTAGACGCGACGGACAGTACAATGAGCAGTTCTTC,CSARRDGQYNEQFF
.,TRBV19,TRBJ2-1,few,TGTGCCAGTAGTATACTCGGAGGGGATGTGAATGAGCAGTTCTTC,CASSILGGDVNEQFF
TRBD2,TRBV7-9,TRBJ2-7,.,TGTGCCAGCCTACTAGCGGGAGAGGGAAAGGAGCAGTACTTC,CASLLAGEGKEQYF
.,TRBV7-8,TRBJ2-1,.,TGCGCCAGAAGCTTGGCCCTAGACGTCAGTGAGCAGTTCTTC,CARSLALDVSEQFF
.,TRBV6-1,TRBJ1-4,.,TGTGTCAGCAGTGAAGTCGAGGGCGAGGGGGAAAAACTGTTTTTT,CVSSEVEGEGEKLFF
.,TRBV16,TRBJ2-1,.,TGTGCCAGCAGCCCGGACAGATACAATGAGCAGTTCTTC,CASSPDRYNEQFF
.,TRBV6-1,TRBJ2-1,many,TGTGCCAGCAGGTACTACAGGGAGCATGTCTATGAGCAGTTCTTC,CASRYYREHVYEQFF
TRBD2,TRBV13,TRBJ2-3,.,TGTGCCAGCAGCTCACTAGCGGGAGATGCTACGCAGTATTTT,CASSSLAGDATQYF
.,TRBV20-1,TRBJ1-3,many,TGCAGTGCTAGCGCGGAACTGGGGATCGGGAACACCATATATTTT,CSASAELGIGNTIYF
.,TRBV19,TRBJ1-5,.,TGTGCCAGTAGGACCCGGGATGTATATCAGCCCCAGCATTTT,CASRTRDVYQPQHF
.,TRBV29-1,TRBJ2-2,few,TGCAGCGTTCGGCCTAGCGCTAACACCGGGGAGCTGTTTTTT,CSVRPSANTGELFF
.,TRBV7-9,TRBJ2-1,.,TGTGCCAGCAGCTTAGGAGGGCCAAGCTACAATGAGCAGTTCTTC,CASSLGGPSYNEQFF